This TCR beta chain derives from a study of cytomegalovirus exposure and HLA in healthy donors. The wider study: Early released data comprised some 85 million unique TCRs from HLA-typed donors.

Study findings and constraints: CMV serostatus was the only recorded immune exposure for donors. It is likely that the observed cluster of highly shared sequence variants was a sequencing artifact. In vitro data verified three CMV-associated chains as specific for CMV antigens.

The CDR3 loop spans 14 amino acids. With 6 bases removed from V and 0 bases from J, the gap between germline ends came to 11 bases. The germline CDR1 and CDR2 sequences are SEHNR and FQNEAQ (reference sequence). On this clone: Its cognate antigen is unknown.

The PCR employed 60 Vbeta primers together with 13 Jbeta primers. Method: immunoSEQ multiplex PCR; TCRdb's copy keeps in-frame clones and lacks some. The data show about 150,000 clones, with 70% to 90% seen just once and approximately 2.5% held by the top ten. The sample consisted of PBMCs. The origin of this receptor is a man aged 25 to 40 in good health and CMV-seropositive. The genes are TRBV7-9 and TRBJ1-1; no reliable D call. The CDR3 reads CASSAKRLNTEAFF. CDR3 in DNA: TGTGCCAGCAGTGCTAAGAGATTGAACACTGAAGCTTTCTTT. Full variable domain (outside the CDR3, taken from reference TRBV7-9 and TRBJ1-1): DTGVSQNPRHKITKRGQNVTFRCDPISEHNRLYWYRQTLGQGPEFLTYFQNEAQLEKSRLLSDRFSAERPKGSFSTLEIQRTEQGDSAMYLCASSAKRLNTEAFFGQGTRLTVV.